This T cell receptor beta chain was captured by sequencing in a study of T cell changes during pregnancy in multiple sclerosis (dated by TCRdb to between 2018 and 2021). As for the study more broadly: The study looked at changes in the T cell repertoire across pregnancy in women with multiple sclerosis.

Comments on this clone: No antigen is known for it. Base qualities were left out, and no much larger clone turns up one base away.

From the cysteine up to the phenylalanine, the CDR3 has a length of 16 residues. CDR3 DNA only is kept here, 48 bases in frame from base 1. Cut back by 0 bases and 2 bases, the V and J ends lie 12 bases apart. As encoded in the germline V gene, CDR1 is SGDLS while CDR2 is YYNGEE. Library preparation was by the immunoSEQ multiplex PCR assay. The table was pulled from immuneACCESS by TCRdb, which kept in-frame rearrangements only. Such tables lose some clones; where checked, under half of the loss comes from unresolved V genes, and the rest has no known cause. The sample yields tens of thousands of clones; 75% to 95% were counted once. The biggest ten clones account for about 0.85% of the sample.

Sequencing was performed on peripheral blood, taken before pregnancy. The TCR was taken from a female donor with multiple sclerosis, enrolled in a pregnancy study. The chain was built from TRBV9 and TRBJ2-1; the best D guess is TRBD1, with 6 bases matching. The nucleotides read TGTGCCAGCAGCGTAGGGGTCAGGGGAGCCTACAATGAGCAGTTCTTC. The resulting protein is CASSVGVRGAYNEQFF. With the rest looked up from the reference TRBV9 and TRBJ2-1 genes rather than sequenced, the full variable domain is DSGVTQTPKHLITATGQRVTLRCSPRSGDLSVYWYQQSLDQGLQFLIQYYNGEERAKGNILERFSAQQFPDLHSELNLSSLELGDSALYFCASSVGVRGAYNEQFFGPGTRLTVL.